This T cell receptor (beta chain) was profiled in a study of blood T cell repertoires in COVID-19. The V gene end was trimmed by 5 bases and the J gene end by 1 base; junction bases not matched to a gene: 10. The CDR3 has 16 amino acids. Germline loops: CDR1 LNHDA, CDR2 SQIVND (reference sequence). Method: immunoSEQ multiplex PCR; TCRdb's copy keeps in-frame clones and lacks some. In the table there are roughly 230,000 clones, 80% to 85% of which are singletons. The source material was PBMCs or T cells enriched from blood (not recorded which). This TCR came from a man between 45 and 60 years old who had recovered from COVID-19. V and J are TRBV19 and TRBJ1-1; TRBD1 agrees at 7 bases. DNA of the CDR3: TGTGCCAGTAGTCTGGGGTGGACAGGCGAGAACACTGAAGCTTTCTTT. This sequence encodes CASSLGWTGENTEAFF.